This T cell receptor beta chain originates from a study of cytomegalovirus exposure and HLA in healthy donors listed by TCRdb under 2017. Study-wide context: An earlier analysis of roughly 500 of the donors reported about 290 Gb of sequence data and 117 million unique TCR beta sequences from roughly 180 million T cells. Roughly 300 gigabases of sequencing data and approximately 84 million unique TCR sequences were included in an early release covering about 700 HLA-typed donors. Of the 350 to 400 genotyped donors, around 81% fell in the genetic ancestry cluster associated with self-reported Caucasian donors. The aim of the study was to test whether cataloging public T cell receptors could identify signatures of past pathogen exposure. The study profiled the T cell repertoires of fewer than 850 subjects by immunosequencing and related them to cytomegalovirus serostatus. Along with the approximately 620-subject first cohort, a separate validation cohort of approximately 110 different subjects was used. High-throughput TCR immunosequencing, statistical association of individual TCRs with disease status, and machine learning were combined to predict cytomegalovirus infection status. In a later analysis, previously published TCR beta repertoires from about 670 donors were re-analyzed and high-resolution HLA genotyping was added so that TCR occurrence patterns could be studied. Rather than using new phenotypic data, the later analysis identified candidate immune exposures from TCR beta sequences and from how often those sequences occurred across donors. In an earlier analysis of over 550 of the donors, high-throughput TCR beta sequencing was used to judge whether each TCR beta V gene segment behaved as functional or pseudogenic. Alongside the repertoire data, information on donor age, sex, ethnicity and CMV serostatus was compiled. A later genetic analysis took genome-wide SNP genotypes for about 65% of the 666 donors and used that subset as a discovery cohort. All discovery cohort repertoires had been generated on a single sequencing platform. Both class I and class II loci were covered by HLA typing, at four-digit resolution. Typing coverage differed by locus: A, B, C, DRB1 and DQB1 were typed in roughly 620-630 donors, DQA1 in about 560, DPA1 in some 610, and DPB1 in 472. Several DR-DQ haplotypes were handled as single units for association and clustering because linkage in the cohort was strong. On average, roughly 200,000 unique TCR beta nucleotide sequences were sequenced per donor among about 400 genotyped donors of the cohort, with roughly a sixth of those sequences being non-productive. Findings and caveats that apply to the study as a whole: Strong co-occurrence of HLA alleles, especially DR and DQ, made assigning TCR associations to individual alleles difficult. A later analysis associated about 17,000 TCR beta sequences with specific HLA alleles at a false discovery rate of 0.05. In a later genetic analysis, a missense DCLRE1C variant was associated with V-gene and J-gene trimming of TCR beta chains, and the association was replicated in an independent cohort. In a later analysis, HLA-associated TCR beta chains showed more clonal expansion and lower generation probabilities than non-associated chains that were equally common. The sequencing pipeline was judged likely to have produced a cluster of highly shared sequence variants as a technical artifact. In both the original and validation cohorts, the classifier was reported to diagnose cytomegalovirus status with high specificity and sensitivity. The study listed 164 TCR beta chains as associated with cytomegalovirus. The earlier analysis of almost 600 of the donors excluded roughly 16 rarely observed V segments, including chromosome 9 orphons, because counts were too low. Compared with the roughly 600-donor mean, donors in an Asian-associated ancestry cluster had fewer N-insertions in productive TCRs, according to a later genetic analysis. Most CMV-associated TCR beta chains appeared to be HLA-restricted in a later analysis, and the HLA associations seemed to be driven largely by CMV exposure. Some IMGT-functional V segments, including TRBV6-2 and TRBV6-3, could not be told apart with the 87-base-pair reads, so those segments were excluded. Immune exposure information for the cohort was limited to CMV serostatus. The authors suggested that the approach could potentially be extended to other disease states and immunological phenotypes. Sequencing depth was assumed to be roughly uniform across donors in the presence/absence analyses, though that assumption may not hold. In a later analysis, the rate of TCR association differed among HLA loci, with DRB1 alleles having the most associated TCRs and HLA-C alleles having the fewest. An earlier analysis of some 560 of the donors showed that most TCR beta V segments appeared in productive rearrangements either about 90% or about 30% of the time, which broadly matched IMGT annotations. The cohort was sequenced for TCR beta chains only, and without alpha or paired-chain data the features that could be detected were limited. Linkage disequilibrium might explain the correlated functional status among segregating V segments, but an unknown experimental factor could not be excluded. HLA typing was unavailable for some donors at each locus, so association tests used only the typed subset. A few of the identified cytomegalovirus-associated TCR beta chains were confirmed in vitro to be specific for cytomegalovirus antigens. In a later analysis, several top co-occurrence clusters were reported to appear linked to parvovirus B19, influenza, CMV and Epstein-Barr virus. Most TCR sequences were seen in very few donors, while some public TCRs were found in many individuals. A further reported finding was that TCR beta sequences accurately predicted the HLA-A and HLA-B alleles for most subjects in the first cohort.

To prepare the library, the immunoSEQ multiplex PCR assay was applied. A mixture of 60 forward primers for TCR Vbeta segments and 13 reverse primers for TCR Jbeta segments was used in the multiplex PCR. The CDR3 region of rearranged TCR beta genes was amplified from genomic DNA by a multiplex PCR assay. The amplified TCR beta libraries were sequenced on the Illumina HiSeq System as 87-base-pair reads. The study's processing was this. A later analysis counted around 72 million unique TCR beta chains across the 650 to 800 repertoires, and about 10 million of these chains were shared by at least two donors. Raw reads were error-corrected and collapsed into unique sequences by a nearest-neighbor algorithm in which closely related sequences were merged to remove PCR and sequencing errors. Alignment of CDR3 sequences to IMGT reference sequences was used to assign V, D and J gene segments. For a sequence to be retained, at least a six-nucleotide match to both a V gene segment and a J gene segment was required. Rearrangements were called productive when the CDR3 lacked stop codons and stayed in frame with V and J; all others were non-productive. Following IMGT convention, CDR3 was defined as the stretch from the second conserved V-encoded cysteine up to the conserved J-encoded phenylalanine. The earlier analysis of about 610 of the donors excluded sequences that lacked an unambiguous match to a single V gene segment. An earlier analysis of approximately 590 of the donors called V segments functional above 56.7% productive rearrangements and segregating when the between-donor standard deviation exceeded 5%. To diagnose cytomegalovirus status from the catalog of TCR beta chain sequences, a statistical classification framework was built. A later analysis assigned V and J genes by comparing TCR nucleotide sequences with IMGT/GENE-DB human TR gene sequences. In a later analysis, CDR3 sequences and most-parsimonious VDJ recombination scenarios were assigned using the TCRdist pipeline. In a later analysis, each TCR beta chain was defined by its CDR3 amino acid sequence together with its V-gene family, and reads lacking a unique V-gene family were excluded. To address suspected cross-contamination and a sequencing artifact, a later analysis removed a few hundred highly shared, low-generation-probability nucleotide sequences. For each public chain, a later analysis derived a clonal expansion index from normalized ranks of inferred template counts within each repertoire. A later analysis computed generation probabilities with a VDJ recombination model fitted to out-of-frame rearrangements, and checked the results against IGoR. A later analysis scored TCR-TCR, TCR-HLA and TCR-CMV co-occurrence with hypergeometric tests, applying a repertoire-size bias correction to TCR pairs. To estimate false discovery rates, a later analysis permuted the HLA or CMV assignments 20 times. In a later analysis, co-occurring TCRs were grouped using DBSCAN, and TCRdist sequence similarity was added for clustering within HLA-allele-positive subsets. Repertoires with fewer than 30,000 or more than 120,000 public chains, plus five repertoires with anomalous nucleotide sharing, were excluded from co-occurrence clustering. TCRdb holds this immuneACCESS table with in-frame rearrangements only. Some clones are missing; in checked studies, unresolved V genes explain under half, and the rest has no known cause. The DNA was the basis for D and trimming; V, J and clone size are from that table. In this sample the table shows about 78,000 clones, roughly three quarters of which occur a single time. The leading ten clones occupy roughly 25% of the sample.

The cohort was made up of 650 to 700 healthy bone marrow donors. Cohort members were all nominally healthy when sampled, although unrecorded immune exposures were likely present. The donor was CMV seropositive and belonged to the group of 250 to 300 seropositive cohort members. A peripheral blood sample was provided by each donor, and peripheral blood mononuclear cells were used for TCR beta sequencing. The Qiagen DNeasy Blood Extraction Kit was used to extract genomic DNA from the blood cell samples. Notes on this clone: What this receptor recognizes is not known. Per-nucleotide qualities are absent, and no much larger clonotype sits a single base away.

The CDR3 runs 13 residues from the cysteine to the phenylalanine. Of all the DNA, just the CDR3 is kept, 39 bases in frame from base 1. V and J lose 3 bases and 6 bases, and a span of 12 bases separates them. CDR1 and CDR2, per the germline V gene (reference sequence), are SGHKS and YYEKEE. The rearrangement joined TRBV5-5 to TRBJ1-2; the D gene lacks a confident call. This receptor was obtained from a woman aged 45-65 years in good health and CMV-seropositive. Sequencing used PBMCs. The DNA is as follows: TGTGCCAGCAGCTCGCTGAGGTTGGATGGCTACACCTTC. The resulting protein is CASSSLRLDGYTF.